A single T cell receptor (beta chain) is shown here with its context. Its antigen is currently unknown. These data originate in a study of cytomegalovirus exposure and HLA in healthy donors. In the study overall: Among 150 million to 200 million T cells, an earlier analysis found 90 million to 130 million unique TCR beta sequences. Overall study results and limits: Serostatus for CMV was the only available immune exposure information.

V gave up 3 bases and J gave up 5 bases; unmatched junction bases: 9. CDR1 SEHNR and CDR2 FQNEAQ come from the germline V gene (reference sequence). This CDR3 is 16 amino acids long. Likely unrecorded immune exposures existed in these nominally healthy donors. The study ran its PCR with 60 Vbeta and 13 Jbeta primers. The repertoire was sequenced with immunoSEQ multiplex PCR; TCRdb's copy has only in-frame clones and lacks some. Its clone listing holds 120,000 to 150,000 clones. V and J are TRBV7-9 and TRBJ1-5; 8 bases are a match to TRBD1. This sequence was found in a woman in her fifties or sixties in good health and CMV-seronegative. The sequenced sample was PBMCs. This CDR3 reads CASSLGAGGLDQPQHF. CDR3 bases: TGTGCCAGCAGCTTGGGGGCAGGGGGCTTGGATCAGCCCCAGCATTTT.